This TCR beta chain was observed in a study of CD8 T cells in Susac syndrome. The study, taken as a whole, reports: The study's TCR sequencing and HLA analysis covered a relatively small number of individuals, and the study acknowledged this.

This CDR3 is built from 13 residues. Germline V gene data show CDR1 as LGHNT and CDR2 as FRNRAP. V gave up 7 bases and J gave up 6 bases, with 15 bases separating them. RNA in amounts of about 0.5 to 1 ug was reverse transcribed with random hexamers. Amplification of TCR beta CDR3 by immunoSEQ multiplex PCR spanned 54 Vbeta and 13 Jbeta. One entry per CDR3 protein results from TCRdb running MiXCR on the immunoSEQ multiplex PCR reads. The sample shows under 200,000 distinct CDR3 sequences, 95% of them seen only once. A remark on this clonotype: Antigen: not known.

The sequencing sample was made of CD8+ T cells from PBMCs. The V call is TRBV12-5, the J call TRBJ1-1; no clear D. This TCR derives from a human donor with multiple sclerosis. The chain's CDR3 is CASAYRGDAEAFF. The CDR3 region has the DNA TGTGCTAGTGCTTACCGCGGAGACGCTGAAGCTTTCTTT.